One and the same sample provided the 19 T cell receptor beta chains below, sequenced in a study of cytomegalovirus exposure and HLA in healthy donors. Primers for the PCR totalled 60 Vbeta and 13 Jbeta. Measured with immunoSEQ multiplex PCR; TCRdb has only the in-frame clones, and not every one. The sample has under 150,000 clones, about 84% seen once. The source material was PBMCs. Every receptor here comes from a middle-aged woman in good health and CMV-seropositive.

This chain uses TRBV9 with TRBJ2-3; 11 positions match TRBD2. Trimming took 5 bases from V and 2 from J; bases not matched to a gene: 4. The germline V gene has CDR1 SGDLS and CDR2 YYNGEE. The CDR3 consists of 15 residues. For the CDR3, the DNA is TGTGCCAGCAGTCTAGCGGGAGGTAACACAGATACGCAGTATTTT. It translates to CASSLAGGNTDTQYF.

The chain combines TRBV7-9 with TRBJ2-1; 7 positions agree with TRBD2. The germline CDR1 and CDR2 sequences are SEHNR and FQNEAQ (reference sequence). After removal of 11 bases from V and 6 bases from J, the junction contained 22 bases not matched to a gene. This CDR3 is 17 amino acids long. In nucleotides, the CDR3 is TGTGCCGGTCCTTTACGACTAGCAAATGCCGCGAGCAATGAGCAGTTCTTC. Translation: CAGPLRLANAASNEQFF.

The V call is TRBV2, the J call TRBJ2-7, with 7 bases lining up with TRBD2. Germline-derived CDR1 and CDR2 are SNHLY and FYNNEI. V shed 2 bases, J shed 5 bases, and the junction held 6 bases outside the gene matches. CDR3 length: 14 residues. This chain's CDR3 is CASSEPAGDNEQYF. The CDR3 DNA is TGTGCCAGCAGTGAACCGGCGGGAGACAACGAGCAGTACTTC.

This chain uses TRBV28 with TRBJ2-5; 7 nucleotides line up with TRBD2. Unmatched junction bases numbered 8, after V lost 1 base and J lost 3 bases. Germline-derived CDR1 and CDR2 are MDHEN and SYDVKM. The CDR3 is 16 residues long. DNA of the CDR3: TGTGCCAGCAGTTTATCCAGCGGGAAAAATGAAGAGACCCAGTACTTC. Its translation: CASSLSSGKNEETQYF.

This clone has a handful of counts. Within the sample, other DNA sequences also encode this same CDR3. The J gene is TRBJ1-2, the V gene TRBV6-1, with 7 bases matching TRBD1. CDR3 length equals 13 residues. In germline, CDR1 is MNHNS, CDR2 SASEGT. The trim removed 6 bases at V and 0 bases at J, leaving 1 base unmatched. The CDR3 is CASRQGPNYGYTF. The CDR3 DNA reads TGTGCCAGCAGACAGGGGCCTAACTATGGCTACACCTTC.

This chain joins TRBV28 and TRBJ2-2, with a weak D call TRBD2 (5 bases). The V and J ends lost 5 bases and 1 base respectively, with 17 bases between them. This CDR3 contains 17 residues. Germline V lookup: CDR1 MDHEN, CDR2 SYDVKM. CDR3 coding DNA: TGTGCCAGCAGTCCCGTAGCCGGGAAAGGGAACACCGGGGAGCTGTTTTTT. Residues: CASSPVAGKGNTGELFF.

The V call is TRBV19, the J call TRBJ2-7, with 8 bases aligning to TRBD2. There are 15 residues in the CDR3. Germline V gene data show CDR1 as LNHDA and CDR2 as SQIVND (reference sequence). V was pared by 4 bases and J by 2 bases, with 7 bases of the junction left unmatched. The CDR3 loop reads CASSTAAGVTYEQYF. Written as DNA, the CDR3 is TGTGCCAGTAGTACAGCAGCGGGAGTCACCTACGAGCAGTACTTC.

This clone appeared a few times. The gene calls are TRBV4-1 and TRBJ2-1; 8 nucleotides match TRBD2. J lost 4 bases, V lost 4 bases, and 9 bases had no gene match. This CDR3 contains 16 residues. In germline, CDR1 is MGHRA, CDR2 YSYEKL. CDR3 in amino acids: CASSPLGKRGYNEQFF. The CDR3 region has the DNA TGCGCCAGCAGCCCCCTGGGGAAGCGGGGGTACAATGAGCAGTTCTTC.

This clone has a count of ten or more. Other DNA sequences of this sample code for an identical CDR3. This chain uses TRBV28 with TRBJ2-7, with TRBD1 identical over 8 bases. With 8 bases clipped from V and 3 bases from J, the junction kept 6 bases outside the gene matches. The CDR3 runs 13 residues. From germline, CDR1 is MDHEN and CDR2 SYDVKM. CDR3 amino acids: CASQGTGGYEQYF. The CDR3 bases are TGTGCCAGCCAAGGAACAGGGGGCTACGAGCAGTACTTC.

This clone was picked up one time. V usage is TRBV6-5 and J usage is TRBJ1-1; 8 bases match TRBD1. J was trimmed by 5 bases and V by 7 bases; bases with no gene match: 9. This CDR3 contains 14 residues. Germline CDR1 reads MNHEY; CDR2 reads SVGAGI. The CDR3 DNA sequence: TGTGCCAGCACCGACTCAGGGGGCTGGACTGAAGCTTTCTTT. Protein product: CASTDSGGWTEAFF.

The V gene is TRBV10-3, the J gene TRBJ2-5; D might be TRBD2 (6 bases). The germline V gene has CDR1 ENHRY and CDR2 SYGVKD. The CDR3 extends over 13 amino acids. V was pared by 1 base and J by 7 bases, with 10 bases between. DNA of the CDR3: TGTGCCATCAGTGAGTTACTCGGGGGGACCCAGTACTTC. This gives the protein CAISELLGGTQYF.

In this sample, this clone turned up a few times. V gene TRBV29-1 combines with J gene TRBJ2-2; D gene unclear. Germline V gene lookup returns CDR1 SQVTM and CDR2 ANQGSEA. V lost 7 bases to trimming and J lost 6 bases, with 9 bases between them. The CDR3 spans 11 residues. CDR3 sequence (DNA): TGCAGCGCCCTAGAGGCCGGGGAGCTGTTTTTT. It codes for CSALEAGELFF.

This chain uses TRBV28 with TRBJ1-2, with 9 bases fitting TRBD1. Per germline, CDR1 MDHEN and CDR2 SYDVKM. The CDR3 is made up of 14 amino acids. With V trimmed by 5 bases and J by 5 bases, 6 bases remained unmatched. The CDR3, as DNA: TGTGCCAGCAGTACTCAGACAGGGGGATATGGCTACACCTTC. Amino acid sequence: CASSTQTGGYGYTF.

The CDR3 nucleotides are TGTGCCAGCTCACCTCATCAGGATACGCAGTATTTT. Amino acids: CASSPHQDTQYF. This chain joins TRBV18 and TRBJ2-3; D is uncertain. The CDR3 has 12 residues. Germline loops: CDR1 KGHSH, CDR2 LQKENI. Trimming shortened V by 3 bases and J by 6 bases, and 7 bases separated the two germline ends.

The rearrangement links TRBV27 to TRBJ2-6, with D possibly being TRBD2 (5 bases). Germline CDR1 and CDR2: MNHEY and SMNVEV (reference sequence). With 5 bases removed from V and 1 base from J, the gap between germline ends came to 12 bases. This CDR3 comprises 16 residues. DNA for the CDR3: TGTGCCAGCAGTAAAGGACTCACATCTGGGGCCAACGTCCTGACTTTC. Its protein is CASSKGLTSGANVLTF.

The chain joins TRBV7-2 to TRBJ2-2; 8 positions match TRBD1. The germline V gene encodes CDR1 SGHTA and CDR2 FQGNSA. V lost 5 bases and J lost 0; bases outside the gene matches: 5. The CDR3 totals 16 residues. DNA of the CDR3: TGTGCCAGCAGCGCGACAGGGGTTTCGAACACCGGGGAGCTGTTTTTT. Protein: CASSATGVSNTGELFF. The full variable domain, in which reference TRBV7-2 and TRBJ2-2 provide the parts outside the CDR3, is GAGVSQSPSNKVTEKGKDVELRCDPISGHTALYWYRQSLGQGLEFLIYFQGNSAPDKSGLPSDRFSAERTGGSVSTLTIQRTQQEDSAVYLCASSATGVSNTGELFFGEGSRLTVL.

J is TRBJ2-3 and V is TRBV7-6; TRBD2 aligns across 12 bases. V lost 0 bases to trimming and J lost 4 bases; unmatched junction nucleotides: 2. Germline CDR1 and CDR2: SGHVS and FNYEAQ. CDR3 length: 16 amino acids. The CDR3 spells CASSLALAGGPDTQYF. The CDR3 DNA reads TGTGCCAGCAGCTTAGCCCTAGCGGGAGGGCCAGATACGCAGTATTTT. The full variable domain, rest sourced from reference TRBV7-6 and TRBJ2-3, is GAGVSQSPRYKVTKRGQDVALRCDPISGHVSLYWYRQALGQGPEFLTYFNYEAQQDKSGLPNDRFSAERPEGSISTLTIQRTEQRDSAMYRCASSLALAGGPDTQYFGPGTRLTVL.

The genes are TRBV7-9 and TRBJ2-1; the match to TRBD2 covers 7 bases. CDR1 and CDR2 from the germline V gene are SEHNR and FQNEAQ (reference sequence). Unmatched junction bases numbered 8, after V lost 3 bases and J lost 6 bases. The CDR3 runs 15 residues. The CDR3 nucleotides read TGTGCCAGCAGCTTGAGGAGCGGGATCGTCAATGAGCAGTTCTTC. Translated, it gives CASSLRSGIVNEQFF.

J is TRBJ2-5 and V is TRBV5-1; 10 bases agree with TRBD1. The CDR3 contains 15 residues. Unmatched junction bases numbered 6, after V lost 3 bases and J lost 4 bases. Germline V CDR1 and CDR2: SGHRS, YFSETQ. Here the CDR3 DNA reads TGCGCCAGCAGCTATGCCGGGACAGGGGTAGAGACCCAGTACTTC. Translated: CASSYAGTGVETQYF.